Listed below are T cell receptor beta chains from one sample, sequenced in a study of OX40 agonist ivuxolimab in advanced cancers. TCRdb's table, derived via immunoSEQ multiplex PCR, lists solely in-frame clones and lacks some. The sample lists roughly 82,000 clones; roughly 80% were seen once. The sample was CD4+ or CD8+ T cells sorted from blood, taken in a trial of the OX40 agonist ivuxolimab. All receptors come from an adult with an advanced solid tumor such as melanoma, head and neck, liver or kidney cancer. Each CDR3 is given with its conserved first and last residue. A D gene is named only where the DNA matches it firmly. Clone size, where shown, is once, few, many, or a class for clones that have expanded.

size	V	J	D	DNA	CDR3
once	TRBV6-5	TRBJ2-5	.	TGTGCCAGCAGTCGAAACAGGGAGCAGTACTTC	CASSRNREQYF
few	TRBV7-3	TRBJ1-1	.	TGTGCCAGCAGCTTAGGGCAGGGGAACACTGAAGCTTTCTTT	CASSLGQGNTEAFF
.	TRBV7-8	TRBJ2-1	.	TGTGCCAGCGGGCCCGGGGGTAATGAGCAGTTCTTC	CASGPGGNEQFF
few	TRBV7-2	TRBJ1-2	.	TGTGCCAGCAGCCCGCGGACGGGAGGGGACTATGGCTACACCTTC	CASSPRTGGDYGYTF
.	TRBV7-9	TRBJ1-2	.	TGTGCCAGCAGCTTAGAGGGTGGCTACACCTTC	CASSLEGGYTF
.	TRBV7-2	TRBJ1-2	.	TGTGCCAGCAGCGCAGGACAGAGCTTCTATGGCTACACCTTC	CASSAGQSFYGYTF
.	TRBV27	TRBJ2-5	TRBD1	TGTGCCAGCAGGCACGGACAGGGCTTGTTCAGAGAGACCCAGTACTTC	CASRHGQGLFRETQYF
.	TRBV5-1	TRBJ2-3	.	TGCGCCAGCAGGCTCTCGGGAGCGCAGTATTTT	CASRLSGAQYF
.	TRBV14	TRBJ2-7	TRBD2	TGTGCCAGCAGCCAAGGATTCCTTAGCGGGGTAACGTACGAGCAGTACTTC	CASSQGFLSGVTYEQYF
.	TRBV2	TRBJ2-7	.	TGTGCCAGCAGACTCTCTCAGTACGAGCAGTACTTC	CASRLSQYEQYF